A single T cell receptor (beta chain) is shown here with its context. No cognate antigen has been identified for it. Base qualities are not recorded, but no much larger clone differs from it by a single base. The data were obtained in a study of OX40 agonist ivuxolimab in advanced cancers. About the full investigation: Ivuxolimab, which targeted the costimulatory receptor OX40 (CD134), was an agonistic, fully human IgG2 monoclonal antibody. Intravenous ivuxolimab was administered to patients every 2 weeks at six dose levels: 0.01, 0.1, 0.3, 1.5, 3 and 10 mg/kg. The paper describes the monotherapy dose-escalation part (N = 52 patients) of the phase I trial of ivuxolimab. Three dose-escalation patients achieved partial responses, one with hepatocellular carcinoma and two with cutaneous melanoma. The purpose of peripheral TCRbeta sequencing was to test whether ivuxolimab changed TCR sequence diversity and led to clonal T-cell expansion. A male proportion of around 80% and a mean age of approximately 60 years, ranging from 23 to 79, were recorded for the dose-escalation cohort. Among the roughly 50 dose-escalation patients, 19 had hepatocellular carcinoma, approximately 15 melanoma, 9 renal cell carcinoma and 9 head and neck cancer. Patients were allowed to have had prior anti-PD-1, anti-PD-L1 or anti-CTLA-4 therapy, and around 37% of the dose-escalation patients had previously received checkpoint inhibitors.

The germline V and J ends show losses of 3 bases and 4 bases respectively, and no gene match explains 10 bases of the junction. The CDR3 runs 17 amino acids, cysteine and phenylalanine included. This entry keeps only the CDR3 DNA: 51 bases, framed from base 1. From the germline V gene (reference sequence), CDR1 is SEHNR and CDR2 is FQNEAQ. Patients with autoimmune disease history or receiving systemic immunosuppression were excluded from the trial. Peripheral blood for TCR sequencing was collected from all dose cohorts at baseline, on cycle 4 day 1, and on cycle 7 day 1. The samples were drawn from a first-in-human, open-label, multicenter phase I dose-escalation trial of ivuxolimab. Adults with locally advanced or metastatic head and neck squamous cell, hepatocellular, melanoma or renal cell carcinoma were enrolled in the trial. Before TCR sequencing, CD4+ and CD8+ T cells were separately sorted from peripheral blood.

Here is what the overall study found, with its caveats: The antigen specificity of the peripheral T cells that underwent clonal expansion was not determined. Clonal expansion of both CD4+ and CD8+ blood T cells was observed from baseline to week 6 at doses 0.1 to 3.0 mg/kg. In partial responders in the 0.1-3.0 mg/kg groups, normalized peripheral clonal expansion was found to be among the lowest, especially among CD8+ T cells. After ivuxolimab, more expanded clones were found on average in CD8+ T cells than in CD4+ T cells. Low levels of normalized T-cell clonal expansion were also seen in some patients who did not respond.

For sequencing of the TCRbeta CDR3 region, genomic DNA was extracted from the sorted cells. The immunoSEQ Assay was used to sequence the TCRbeta CDR3 regions. TCRdb re-hosts the immuneACCESS table, in-frame sequences only. Its copies lack some clones; in the studies checked, an unresolved V gene accounts for under half of them, and the cause for the rest is not known. Counted in this sample were roughly 100,000 clones; around nine tenths of them appeared once. Roughly 0.77% of the sample goes to the ten largest clones. This sequence originates from an adult with an advanced solid tumor such as melanoma, head and neck, liver or kidney cancer. This specimen was CD4+ or CD8+ T cells sorted from blood, taken in a trial of the OX40 agonist ivuxolimab. The chain employs TRBV7-9 and TRBJ2-4; TRBD1 matches 9 bases in the middle. This receptor carries the CDR3 CASSLGLDRGKKNIQYF. DNA sequence: TGTGCCAGCAGCTTGGGGCTAGACAGGGGGAAGAAAAACATTCAGTACTTC.